Each of the 24 T cell receptor beta chains below was sequenced from the same sample in a study of control samples from healthy donors and cancer patients. Only in-frame clones appear in the TCRdb table, and some are missing; sequencing was by immunoSEQ multiplex PCR. The data show over 10,000 clones, roughly 79% seen once. Material for sequencing was formalin-fixed, paraffin-embedded tissue. These receptors all come from a male donor with melanoma.

The gene calls are TRBV5-1 and TRBJ1-1; no reliable D call. The CDR3 extends over 15 amino acids. The germline gives CDR1 SGHRS, CDR2 YFSETQ. Trimming shortened V by 2 bases and J by 1 base, and 12 bases separated the two germline ends. This CDR3 is CASSFGSMGNTEAFF. CDR3 bases: TGCGCCAGCAGCTTCGGTAGTATGGGGAACACTGAAGCTTTCTTT.

The V and J genes are TRBV5-5 and TRBJ1-2; D is ambiguous. The V end was cut by 1 base, the J end by 2 bases, with 12 bases between. The CDR3 has 15 residues. Germline CDR1 reads SGHKS; CDR2 reads YYEKEE (reference sequence). CDR3 residues: CASSLTAQSNYGYTF. DNA of the CDR3: TGTGCCAGCAGCTTGACGGCCCAGTCAAACTATGGCTACACCTTC.

The chain recombines TRBV30 with TRBJ1-6; the D is unclear. V shed 2 bases and J shed 10 bases, with 9 bases lying between them. This CDR3 spans 12 amino acids. Per the germline V gene, CDR1 is GTSNPN and CDR2 is SVGIG (reference sequence). The CDR3 sequence: CAWSLGYSPLHF. CDR3 sequence (DNA): TGTGCCTGGAGTCTAGGGTACTCACCCCTCCACTTT.

This clone was counted a few times. The J gene is TRBJ2-7, the V gene TRBV7-2; TRBD1 or TRBD2 may be the D gene (5 bases each). V dropped 5 bases and J dropped 0 bases, with 14 bases sitting between them. Per the germline V gene, CDR1 is SGHTA and CDR2 is FQGNSA. CDR3 length: 15 amino acids. CDR3 amino acids: CASSLEGQLSYEQYF. Written as DNA, the CDR3 is TGTGCCAGCAGCCTTGAGGGGCAGCTCTCCTACGAGCAGTACTTC.

V gene TRBV6-1 combines with J gene TRBJ2-3, with 8 bases aligning to TRBD1. Germline V gives CDR1 MNHNS, CDR2 SASEGT. This CDR3 comprises 14 residues. The V segment lost 3 bases and the J segment 5 bases; nucleotides outside the gene matches: 4. The CDR3: CASSEGQARDTQYF. Here the CDR3 DNA reads TGTGCCAGCAGTGAGGGACAGGCACGAGATACGCAGTATTTT.

The V and J genes are TRBV11-1 and TRBJ2-7; D remains ambiguous. Germline V gene data show CDR1 as SGHAT and CDR2 as FQDESV (reference sequence). The V end was cut by 2 bases, the J end by 0 bases, with 11 bases between. The CDR3 is 15 residues long. In DNA form, the CDR3 reads TGTGCCAGCAGCTTAAGCACAGCTAACTCCTACGAGCAGTACTTC. This codes for CASSLSTANSYEQYF.

The chain uses TRBV19 and TRBJ1-2; D possibly corresponds to TRBD1 (5 bases). Per germline, CDR1 LNHDA and CDR2 SQIVND (reference sequence). The CDR3 runs 13 residues. Trimming removed 5 bases at V and 8 bases at J, with 15 bases between. CDR3 bases: TGTGCCAGTAGTCGGGACGTGGAGATGGGCTACACCTTC. It yields the protein CASSRDVEMGYTF. The variable domain in full, completed from reference TRBV19 and TRBJ1-2, reads DGGITQSPKYLFRKEGQNVTLSCEQNLNHDAMYWYRQDPGQGLRLIYYSQIVNDFQKGDIAEGYSVSREKKESFPLTVTSAQKNPTAFYLCASSRDVEMGYTFGSGTRLTVV.

The V call is TRBV4-3, the J call TRBJ1-2; weak D call: TRBD1 (6 bases). The V and J ends lost 6 bases and 6 bases respectively, with 20 bases between them. This CDR3 contains 15 residues. CDR1 LGHNA and CDR2 YSLEER come from the germline V gene. The CDR3 sequence is CASSRGGDRSDGYTF. In DNA form, the CDR3 reads TGCGCCAGCAGTCGGGGCGGAGACAGGAGCGATGGCTACACCTTC.

Comment on this clone: Other DNA sequences in this sample translate to the same CDR3. The J gene is TRBJ2-7, the V gene TRBV7-2; D call uncertain. Between the trimmed V and J ends, which lost 2 bases and 4 bases, there was a span of 12 bases. This CDR3 spans 14 amino acids. Per the germline V gene, CDR1 is SGHTA and CDR2 is FQGNSA. The CDR3, as DNA: TGTGCCAGCAGCTTACTAAGGAATCGATACGAGCAGTACTTC. Amino acid sequence: CASSLLRNRYEQYF.

In the case of this clone: At one end the junction does not follow the germline gene, possibly because of a read error. The V and J genes are TRBV12-3 or TRBV12-4 and TRBJ1-1; 7 bases line up with TRBD1. The CDR3 covers 11 residues. The CDR3 sequence: CASRLDRAAFF. In nucleotides, the CDR3 is TGTGCCAGCAGGTTAGACAGGGCCGCTTTCTTT.

This sequence joins TRBV6-4 and TRBJ2-1; tentatively, D is TRBD1 (6 bases). In germline, CDR1 is MRHNA, CDR2 SNTAGT. CDR3 size: 13 residues. Trimming took 3 bases from V and 10 from J, leaving 13 bases between them. The CDR3 region has the DNA TGTGCCAGCAGTGAGGGGATCGGGACAGAGCAGTTCTTC. It translates to CASSEGIGTEQFF.

This clone has only one observation. The chain links TRBV2 to TRBJ2-1; 8 bases are shared with TRBD2. The CDR3 is made up of 15 amino acids. With 4 bases clipped from V and 4 bases from J, the junction kept 6 bases outside the gene matches. CDR1 and CDR2 from the germline V gene are SNHLY and FYNNEI. CDR3 coding DNA: TGTGCCAGCAGTGGACGGGGGGGCAGGTACAATGAGCAGTTCTTC. This translates into CASSGRGGRYNEQFF.

The table lists this clone with a few counts. This sequence joins TRBV5-1 and TRBJ2-5; TRBD1 matches 8 bases. Trimming at V came to 4 bases and at J to 3 bases, leaving 17 bases not matched to a gene. The CDR3 contains 18 residues. Germline CDR1 SGHRS, CDR2 YFSETQ. The CDR3 DNA reads as TGCGCCAGCAGCCCCGGCCCTGGGCAGGGGGCGACGAAAGAGACCCAGTACTTC. Translation: CASSPGPGQGATKETQYF.

The rearrangement links TRBV5-4 to TRBJ1-1; unclear D gene. This CDR3 has 13 amino acids. CDR1 is SGHNT, CDR2 YYREEE, per germline (reference sequence). V lost 1 base, J lost 3 bases, and 7 bases lay in between. The CDR3 protein is CASSLSSDTEAFF. Written as DNA, the CDR3 is TGTGCCAGCAGCTTGAGTTCGGACACTGAAGCTTTCTTT.

The table lists this clone with a count of one. The chain uses TRBV19 and TRBJ1-5, with a tentative D call TRBD1 (5 bases). V was pared by 3 bases and J by 3 bases, with 12 bases between. Germline V gene lookup returns CDR1 LNHDA and CDR2 SQIVND (reference sequence). The CDR3 sequence is 15 residues long. The CDR3 protein is CASSILGHLNQPQHF. The CDR3 DNA reads TGTGCCAGTAGTATCTTAGGACACCTCAATCAGCCCCAGCATTTT. Filled out from reference TRBV19 and TRBJ1-5, the complete variable domain reads DGGITQSPKYLFRKEGQNVTLSCEQNLNHDAMYWYRQDPGQGLRLIYYSQIVNDFQKGDIAEGYSVSREKKESFPLTVTSAQKNPTAFYLCASSILGHLNQPQHFGDGTRLSIL.

This clone came up once. The V gene is TRBV6-5, the J gene TRBJ1-4; 8 bases map to TRBD1. CDR1 is MNHEY, CDR2 SVGAGI, per germline. The CDR3 extends over 14 amino acids. J was trimmed by 8 bases and V by 6 bases; bases with no gene match: 8. Here the CDR3 reads CASSLRGLGEKLFF. In nucleotides, the CDR3 is TGTGCCAGCAGCCTCAGGGGGCTAGGAGAAAAACTGTTTTTT.

This chain connects TRBV5-1 to TRBJ1-6, with 9 bases fitting TRBD1. Germline V gene sequence: CDR1 SGHRS, CDR2 YFSETQ. V trimming: 2 bases; J trimming: 6 bases; junction bases outside the gene matches: 6. The CDR3 length is 16 residues. CDR3 region: CASSFQGQGSNSPLHF. The CDR3 bases are TGCGCCAGCAGCTTTCAGGGACAGGGAAGTAATTCACCCCTCCACTTT. Supplemented by reference TRBV5-1 and TRBJ1-6, the full variable domain reads KAGVTQTPRYLIKTRGQQVTLSCSPISGHRSVSWYQQTPGQGLQFLFEYFSETQRNKGNFPGRFSGRQFSNSRSEMNVSTLELGDSALYLCASSFQGQGSNSPLHFGNGTRLTVT.

The V gene is TRBV6-1, the J gene TRBJ1-6; TRBD1 is a possible D gene (6 bases). This CDR3 contains 14 residues. Looked up from germline, CDR1 is MNHNS and CDR2 is SASEGT. The V gene lost 0 bases and the J gene lost 9 bases, with 9 bases spanning the gap. The CDR3 is CASSEAPRGSPLHF. CDR3 in DNA: TGTGCCAGCAGTGAAGCCCCCAGGGGTTCACCCCTCCACTTT.

Written as DNA, the CDR3 is TGTGCCAGCAGCCGTAGCACAGATACGCAGTATTTT. It yields the protein CASSRSTDTQYF. The J gene is TRBJ2-3, the V gene TRBV7-9; D gene uncertain. The V end was cut by 5 bases, the J end by 0 bases, with 3 bases between. This CDR3 region has 12 residues. The germline V gene has CDR1 SEHNR and CDR2 FQNEAQ (reference sequence).

The chain is built from TRBV6-5 and TRBJ1-4; weak D call: TRBD1 (5 bases). This CDR3 comprises 15 residues. CDR1 is MNHEY, CDR2 SVGAGI, per germline. The V and J ends lost 6 bases and 7 bases respectively, with 18 bases between them. The CDR3 nucleotides are TGTGCCAGCAGCCGGACACGGGAGCGGTCTGAAAAACTGTTTTTT. Protein product: CASSRTRERSEKLFF.

Judged by abundance, this clone is medium-sized. The chain recombines TRBV27 with TRBJ1-6; tentatively, D is TRBD1 (6 bases). Germline lookup yields CDR1 MNHEY and CDR2 SMNVEV (reference sequence). The CDR3 covers 15 residues. Deletions cut 2 bases from V and 16 bases from J, with 21 bases between. The CDR3 spells CASSLNVAGDGFLHF. The CDR3 region has the DNA TGTGCCAGCAGTTTAAACGTGGCAGGGGATGGGTTTCTCCACTTT.

This clone has just a few counts. The chain couples TRBV9 to TRBJ1-6, with TRBD1 matching 9 bases. CDR3 length equals 15 residues. The V and J ends lost 3 bases and 10 bases, in that order; junction bases with no gene match: 8. Germline V gene sequence: CDR1 SGDLS, CDR2 YYNGEE. The CDR3 reads CASSATWTGESPLHF. The CDR3 DNA follows: TGTGCCAGCAGCGCGACCTGGACAGGGGAGTCACCCCTCCACTTT.

In its sample, this clone was seen a few times. The chain employs TRBV14 and TRBJ2-1, with 13 positions matching TRBD2. After removal of 5 bases from V and 8 bases from J, the junction contained 9 bases not matched to a gene. The CDR3 runs 16 residues. Germline CDR1 SGHDN, CDR2 FVKESK. CDR3 sequence: CASSSRLAGGGDEQFF. CDR3 bases: TGTGCCAGCAGCTCCCGACTAGCGGGGGGCGGAGATGAGCAGTTCTTC.

The chain uses TRBV1 and TRBJ2-1; TRBD2 is the table's D call and was not checked against the DNA. TRBV1 is assigned pseudogene status. CDR3 size: 16 residues. Here the CDR3 DNA reads TGCACCAGCAGCCAAGAAGGGACTAGTGACTACAATGAGCAGTTCTTC. Residues: CTSSQEGTSDYNEQFF.